These 7 T cell receptor beta chains originate from one sample sequenced in a study of blood T cell repertoires in COVID-19. Some clones are missing from TCRdb's copy, which holds only in-frame ones; the method was immunoSEQ multiplex PCR. The sample has fewer than 200,000 clones, approximately 84% seen once; the top ten hold roughly 20%. The sample comprised peripheral blood. These receptors came from a woman of 80 years or more with acute or convalescent COVID-19.

The chain links TRBV4-3 to TRBJ2-3, with 8 bases fitting TRBD2. V lost 2 bases to trimming and J lost 5 bases; unmatched junction nucleotides: 6. CDR1 and CDR2 (germline): LGHNA, YSLEER. This CDR3 region has 15 residues. DNA of the CDR3: TGCGCCAGCAGCCAAAGAGCGGGAGTAGAAGATACGCAGTATTTT. This codes for CASSQRAGVEDTQYF.

In its sample, this clone was seen a few times. CDR3 nucleotide sequence: TGTGCCAGCAGCAGATCAGCGGGAGGTGGTAAAAATGAGCAGTTCTTC. It yields the protein CASSRSAGGGKNEQFF. V and J are TRBV7-2 and TRBJ2-1, with 9 bases aligning to TRBD2. The CDR3 is 16 residues long. Germline loops: CDR1 SGHTA, CDR2 FQGNSA. The V and J ends lost 5 bases and 7 bases, in that order; junction bases with no gene match: 12. Full variable domain (rest looked up from reference TRBV7-2 and TRBJ2-1): GAGVSQSPSNKVTEKGKDVELRCDPISGHTALYWYRQSLGQGLEFLIYFQGNSAPDKSGLPSDRFSAERTGGSVSTLTIQRTQQEDSAVYLCASSRSAGGGKNEQFFGPGTRLTVL.

V gene TRBV18 combines with J gene TRBJ1-2; D perhaps matches TRBD1 (6 bases). The CDR3 spans 15 residues. Trimming shortened V by 5 bases and J by 7 bases, and 20 bases separated the two germline ends. From germline, CDR1 is KGHSH and CDR2 LQKENI. CDR3 amino acids: CASSSSDSSRGGYTF. The CDR3 bases are TGTGCCAGCTCATCATCGGACAGTTCCAGGGGTGGCTACACCTTC.

DNA for the CDR3: TGTGCCAGCAGCGCGCAGGGAAACACTGAAGCTTTCTTT. It is translated as CASSAQGNTEAFF. The chain recombines TRBV7-9 with TRBJ1-1; a weak D match, TRBD1 (5 bases). Germline V gives CDR1 SEHNR, CDR2 FQNEAQ (reference sequence). The germline V and J ends were trimmed by 5 bases and 2 bases, with 9 bases remaining between them. The CDR3 runs to 13 residues.

The rearrangement joins TRBV5-1 to TRBJ1-5; TRBD1 matches 8 bases. Unmatched junction bases numbered 4, after V lost 0 bases and J lost 5 bases. The CDR3 extends over 15 amino acids. Germline CDR1 and CDR2: SGHRS and YFSETQ. The CDR3 nucleotides are TGCGCCAGCAGCTTGGGGGGACAGGCTCATCAGCCCCAGCATTTT. This sequence encodes CASSLGGQAHQPQHF.

This chain uses TRBV3-1 (or the pseudogene TRBV3-2) with TRBJ1-6, with 8 positions matching TRBD1. The CDR3 loop spans 16 amino acids. The junction had 8 bases not matched to a gene; V was cut back by 0 bases and J by 10 bases. Per germline, CDR1 LGHDT and CDR2 YNNKEL (reference sequence). CDR3 sequence (DNA): TGTGCCAGCAGCCAAGATAGGGCAGGGGGCCGCTCACCCCTCCACTTT. Its translation is CASSQDRAGGRSPLHF.

CDR3 sequence reads: CASSYGPAPSQPQHF. The CDR3 DNA sequence: TGTGCCAGCAGTTATGGGCCGGCCCCCAGTCAGCCCCAGCATTTT. The chain is built from TRBV6-2 or TRBV6-3 and TRBJ1-5; D gene ambiguous. CDR3 length: 15 residues. Per the germline V gene, CDR1 is MNHEY and CDR2 is SVGEGT. The germline V and J ends were trimmed by 3 bases and 6 bases, with 15 bases remaining between them.